The T cell receptor beta chain described here comes from a study of human T cells and chemical hapten exposure. MiXCR, run by TCRdb on the RACE reads, gives a single entry per CDR3 protein. The table has tens of thousands of distinct CDR3 sequences, around 6% seen once; the top ten hold 5.6%. The germline CDR1 and CDR2 sequences are MDHEN and SYDVKM. This CDR3 has 12 amino acids. Trimming cost V 6 bases and J 13 bases; bases outside gene matches: 12. As to time point: patch test 3, about 24 weeks after DPC sensitization. Treatment denoted: therapeutic diphenylcyclopropenone sensitization with weekly scalp DPC.

This clonotype was sampled from a man aged 25 to 40 with alopecia areata. Some clones in this sample may be carry-over from other donors' samples. This sequence joins TRBV28 and TRBJ2-7, with 7 bases matching TRBD1. Specimen: whole blood, collected in connection with sensitization to the hapten diphenylcyclopropenone (DPC). Here the CDR3 DNA reads TGTGCCAGCAGCTACGACAGGGTTCTCGACTACTTC. Translating it yields CASSYDRVLDYF. The full variable domain, completed using reference TRBV28 and TRBJ2-7, is DVKVTQSSRYLVKRTGEKVFLECVQDMDHENMFWYRQDPGLGLRLIYFSYDVKMKEKGDIPEGYSVSREKKERFSLILESASTNQTSMYLCASSYDRVLDYFGPGTRLTVT.